This TCR beta chain originates from a study of monozygotic twins with cystic fibrosis. Study results and limitations: Shared CDR3 numbers were not associated with age, concordance or severity.

Some clones are missing from TCRdb's copy, which holds only in-frame ones; the method was immunoSEQ multiplex PCR. The repertoire holds 30,000 or so clones, with roughly 96% as singletons. Per germline, CDR1 SGHVS and CDR2 FNYEAQ. This CDR3 is built from 16 residues. Trimming pared 8 bases from V and 6 bases from J, leaving 23 bases between. For this clone: What it binds is not known.

The receptor was isolated from a girl aged 2 to 9 with cystic fibrosis. The V and J genes are TRBV7-6 and TRBJ2-1, with no clear D. What was sequenced was blood. The CDR3 sequence is CASRNDLTDKVNEQFF. The CDR3 nucleotides read TGTGCCAGCCGCAACGACCTAACCGATAAGGTCAATGAGCAGTTCTTC.